The 11 T cell receptor beta chains below all came from one sample that was sequenced in a study of beta chain features in type 1 diabetes. Every isolated RNA sample was fully reverse transcribed, so sequencing captured expressed TCRB transcripts. Clones were sequenced by immunoSEQ multiplex PCR, and TCRdb holds only the in-frame ones, with some missing. The sample lists about 180,000 clones, less than 15% occurring once. The specimen sequenced was central memory CD4+ T cells from blood. The receptors were sampled from a woman younger than 35 in good health.

This clone appeared a few times. The chain employs TRBV5-1 and TRBJ2-3, with TRBD1 matching 7 bases. The V gene end was trimmed by 5 bases and the J gene end by 0 bases; junction bases not matched to a gene: 3. Germline V CDR1 and CDR2: SGHRS, YFSETQ. The CDR3 is made up of 14 amino acids. The DNA of the CDR3 is TGCGCCAGCAGAGGACAGGCTAGCACAGATACGCAGTATTTT. Amino acids: CASRGQASTDTQYF.

This clone showed up just a few times. The gene calls are TRBV6-1 and TRBJ2-1; D perhaps matches TRBD2 (6 bases). The germline CDR1 and CDR2 sequences are MNHNS and SASEGT. The V and J ends lost 10 bases and 2 bases respectively, with 15 bases between them. This CDR3 is 14 amino acids long. CDR3 sequence: CATWDSGTYNEQFF. The CDR3, as DNA: TGTGCCACGTGGGACTCAGGAACCTACAATGAGCAGTTCTTC.

This clone was detected only a few times. The rearrangement joins TRBV5-8 to TRBJ2-7; 8 nucleotides align to TRBD2. The J segment lost 4 bases and the V segment lost 4 bases, leaving 7 bases of the junction unmatched. Germline V lookup: CDR1 SGHTS, CDR2 YDEGEE. This CDR3 is 14 amino acids long. CDR3 nucleotide sequence: TGTGCCAGCAGCCCGGCGAGCGGGAGATACGAGCAGTACTTC. This translates into CASSPASGRYEQYF.

The gene calls are TRBV7-6 and TRBJ2-7; TRBD1 aligns across 9 bases. The trim removed 5 bases at V and 0 bases at J, leaving 5 bases unmatched. The CDR3 sequence is 15 residues long. CDR1 and CDR2 (germline): SGHVS, FNYEAQ. This CDR3 is CASSTDRGPSYEQYF. The CDR3 region has the DNA TGTGCCAGCAGCACGGACAGGGGCCCCTCCTACGAGCAGTACTTC.

J is TRBJ1-3 and V is TRBV28, with a weak D call TRBD1 (5 bases). Between the trimmed V and J ends, which lost 0 bases and 0 bases, there was a span of 12 bases. The V gene's germline CDR1 is MDHEN and CDR2 SYDVKM. CDR3 length: 17 amino acids. CDR3 region: CASSLWGGEGSGNTIYF. CDR3 DNA: TGTGCCAGCAGTTTATGGGGGGGTGAAGGCTCTGGAAACACCATATATTTT.

V usage is TRBV5-1 and J usage is TRBJ2-2; 8 positions match TRBD1. CDR3 size: 16 residues. Trimming took 3 bases from V and 1 from J; bases not matched to a gene: 5. Germline V CDR1 and CDR2: SGHRS, YFSETQ. Written as DNA, the CDR3 is TGCGCCAGCAGCTACGGAGGACAGGGGAACACCGGGGAGCTGTTTTTT. Translating gives CASSYGGQGNTGELFF.

This clone was counted between two and nine times. The chain couples TRBV18 to TRBJ2-1; TRBD2 agrees at 12 bases. Per the germline V gene, CDR1 is KGHSH and CDR2 is LQKENI. The CDR3 length is 15 residues. Trimming took 6 bases from V and 6 from J; bases not matched to a gene: 6. Here the CDR3 reads CASSKTSGSINEQFF. The CDR3 nucleotides are TGTGCCAGCTCGAAGACTAGCGGGAGTATCAATGAGCAGTTCTTC.

This chain connects TRBV28 to TRBJ1-2; possible D gene TRBD1, 6 bases. This CDR3 contains 15 residues. Trimming took off 5 bases at V and 7 bases at J, with 20 bases between the two ends. Germline CDR1 MDHEN, CDR2 SYDVKM. CDR3 loop: CASSRKPQGWRGYTF. CDR3 DNA: TGTGCCAGCAGTAGAAAACCTCAGGGGTGGCGTGGCTACACCTTC.

A few counts support this clone. This chain joins TRBV5-4 and TRBJ1-4; a possible D gene is TRBD1 (5 bases). There are 14 residues in the CDR3. The V and J ends lost 7 bases and 5 bases respectively, with 15 bases between them. CDR1 is SGHNT, CDR2 YYREEE, per germline (reference sequence). CDR3 coding DNA: TGTGCCAGCCGAAAGGGGTCGGCCAATGAAAAACTGTTTTTT. It is translated as CASRKGSANEKLFF.

Comments on this clone: One junction end disagrees with the germline gene, perhaps due to a read error. The chain couples TRBV7-7 to TRBJ2-1; D might be TRBD1 (6 bases). The CDR3 totals 13 residues. Germline V CDR1 and CDR2: SSHAT, FNYEAQ (reference sequence). The CDR3 region has the DNA TGTGCTAGCAGCCCACAGGGATACAATGAGCAGTTCTTC. Protein sequence: CASSPQGYNEQFF.

The chain employs TRBV28 and TRBJ1-4, with 8 bases fitting TRBD1. This CDR3 contains 14 residues. CDR1 and CDR2 from the germline V gene are MDHEN and SYDVKM. With 5 bases clipped from V and 12 bases from J, the junction kept 11 bases outside the gene matches. CDR3 in amino acids: CASSPRDRKSELFF. CDR3 bases: TGTGCCAGCAGTCCTCGGGACAGGAAGTCAGAACTGTTTTTT. The full variable domain, its missing parts supplied by reference TRBV28 and TRBJ1-4, is DVKVTQSSRYLVKRTGEKVFLECVQDMDHENMFWYRQDPGLGLRLIYFSYDVKMKEKGDIPEGYSVSREKKERFSLILESASTNQTSMYLCASSPRDRKSELFFGSGTQLSVL.